The clone carrying this T cell receptor (beta chain) was seen at least ten times. This sample stems from a study of T cells in Graves' hyperthyroidism and ophthalmopathy. Across the study: Peripheral blood was obtained at initial diagnosis, preceding any treatment.

The V and J ends lost 2 bases and 1 base respectively, with 14 bases between them. This CDR3 has 16 residues. Germline-derived CDR1 and CDR2 are LGHDT and YNNKEL (reference sequence). For the diagnoses, clinical symptoms, serum thyroxine and TRAb, thyroid ultrasound and orbital computed tomography were used. TCR beta CDR3 regions were amplified from RNA transcripts. HTBI primers were used for first-round RT-PCR of the TCR CDR3. TCRdb redid the calling of the multiplex PCR reads with MiXCR, one entry per CDR3 protein. The sample holds 300,000 to 500,000 distinct CDR3 sequences, more than 12% seen once.

The chain carries TRBV3-1 and TRBJ2-5; unclear D gene. Sequencing used blood. This clonotype was obtained from a man between 45 and 60 years old with Graves' ophthalmopathy. In DNA form, the CDR3 reads TGTGCCAGCAGCCAACCTGGCCACCCCTCCCAAGAGACCCAGTACTTC. Amino acids: CASSQPGHPSQETQYF.